This section outlines one TCR beta chain sequence together with its context. These data belong to a study of identifying expanded T cells in peripheral blood. The length of the CDR3 is 15 residues. V gave up 3 bases and J gave up 5 bases; unmatched junction bases: 6. Looked up from germline, CDR1 is SEHNR and CDR2 is FQNEAQ (reference sequence). Sequencing was performed with immunoSEQ multiplex PCR; in TCRdb, only in-frame clones are kept and a portion is missing. Of about 58,000 clones in the sample, about nine tenths were seen once. Sequenced sample: blood. The rearrangement links TRBV7-9 to TRBJ2-2; 7 nucleotides line up with TRBD2. This clonotype originated in a person aged 18 to 75 in good health. This CDR3 reads CASSLTGGGTGELFF. CDR3 sequence (DNA): TGTGCCAGCAGCTTGACGGGAGGTGGGACCGGGGAGCTGTTTTTT.